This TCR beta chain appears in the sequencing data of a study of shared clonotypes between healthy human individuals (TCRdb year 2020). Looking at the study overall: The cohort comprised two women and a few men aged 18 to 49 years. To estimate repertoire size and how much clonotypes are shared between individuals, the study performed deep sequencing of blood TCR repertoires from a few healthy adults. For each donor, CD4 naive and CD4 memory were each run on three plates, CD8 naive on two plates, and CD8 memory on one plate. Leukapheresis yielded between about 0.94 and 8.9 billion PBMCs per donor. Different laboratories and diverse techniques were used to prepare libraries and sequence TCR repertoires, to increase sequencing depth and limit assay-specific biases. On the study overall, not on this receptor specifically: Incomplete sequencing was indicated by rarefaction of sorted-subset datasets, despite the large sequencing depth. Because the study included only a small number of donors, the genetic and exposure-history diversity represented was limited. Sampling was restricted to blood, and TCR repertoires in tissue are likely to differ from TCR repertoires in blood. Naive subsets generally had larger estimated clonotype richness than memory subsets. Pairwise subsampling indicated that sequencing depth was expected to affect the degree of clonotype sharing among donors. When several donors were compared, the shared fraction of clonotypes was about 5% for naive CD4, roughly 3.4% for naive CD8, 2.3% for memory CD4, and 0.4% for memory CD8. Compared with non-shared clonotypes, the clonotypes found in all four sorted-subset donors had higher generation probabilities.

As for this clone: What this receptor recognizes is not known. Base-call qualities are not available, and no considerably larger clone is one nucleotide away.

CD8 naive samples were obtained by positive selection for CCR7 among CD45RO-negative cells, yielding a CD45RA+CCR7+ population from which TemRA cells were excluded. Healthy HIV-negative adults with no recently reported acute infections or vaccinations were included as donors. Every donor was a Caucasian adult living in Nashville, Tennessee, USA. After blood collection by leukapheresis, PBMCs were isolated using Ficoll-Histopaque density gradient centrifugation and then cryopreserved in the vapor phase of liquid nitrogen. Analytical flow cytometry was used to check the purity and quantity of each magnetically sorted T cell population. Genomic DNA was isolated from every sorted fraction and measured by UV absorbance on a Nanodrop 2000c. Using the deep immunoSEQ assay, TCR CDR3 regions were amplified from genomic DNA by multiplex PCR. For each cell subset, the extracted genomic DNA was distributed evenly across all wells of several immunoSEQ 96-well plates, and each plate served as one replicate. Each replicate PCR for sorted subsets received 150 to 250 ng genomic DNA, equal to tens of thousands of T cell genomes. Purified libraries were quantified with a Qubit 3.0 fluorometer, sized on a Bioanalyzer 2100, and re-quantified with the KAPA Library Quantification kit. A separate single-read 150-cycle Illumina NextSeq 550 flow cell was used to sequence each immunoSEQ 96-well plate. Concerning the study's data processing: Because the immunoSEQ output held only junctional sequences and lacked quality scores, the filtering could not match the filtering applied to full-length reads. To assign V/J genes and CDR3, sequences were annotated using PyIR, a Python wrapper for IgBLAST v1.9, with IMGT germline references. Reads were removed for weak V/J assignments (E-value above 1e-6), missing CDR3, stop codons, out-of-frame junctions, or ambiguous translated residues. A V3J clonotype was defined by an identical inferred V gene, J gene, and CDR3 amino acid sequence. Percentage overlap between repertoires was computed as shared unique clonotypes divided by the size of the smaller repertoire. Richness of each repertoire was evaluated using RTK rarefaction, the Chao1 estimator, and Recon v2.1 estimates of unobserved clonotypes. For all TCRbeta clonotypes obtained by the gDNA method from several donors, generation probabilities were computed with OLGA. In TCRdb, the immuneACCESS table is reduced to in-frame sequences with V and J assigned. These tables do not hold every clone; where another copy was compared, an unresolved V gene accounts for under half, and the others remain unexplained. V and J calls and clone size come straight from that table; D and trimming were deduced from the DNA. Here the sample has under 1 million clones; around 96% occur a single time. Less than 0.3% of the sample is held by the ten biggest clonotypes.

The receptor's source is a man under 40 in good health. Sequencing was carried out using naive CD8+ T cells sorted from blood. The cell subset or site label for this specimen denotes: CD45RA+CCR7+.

Here is the DNA: TGTGCCAGCAGCTTAGTTGGCCAGGGTACAGTCGAGACCCAGTACTTC. Its coded protein is CASSLVGQGTVETQYF. The chain joins TRBV7-6 to TRBJ2-5; the D gene is perhaps TRBD1, from 5 matching bases. The CDR3 sequence holds 16 residues, the cysteine and phenylalanine included. The entry retains the CDR3 DNA only, 48 bases that are in frame from base 1. CDR1 and CDR2, looked up from the germline V gene, are SGHVS and FNYEAQ. Trimming takes 1 base from V and 5 bases from J, and the germline ends sit 17 bases apart.